Presented here are 28 T cell receptor beta chains from one specimen sequenced in a study of kidney transplant recipient with SARS-CoV-2 infection. MiXCR, run by TCRdb on the reads, gives a single entry per CDR3 protein. The sample lists about 240,000 distinct CDR3 sequences; about 28% were seen once. The material was a blood sample, obtained at baseline and on day 111 from a kidney transplant recipient. The source of these receptors is a male patient aged 25-45 years who had COVID-19 and was a kidney transplant recipient. A subset of T cells may come from the graft donor.

This clonotype came up many times. The V gene is TRBV28, the J gene TRBJ1-4; D remains ambiguous. Trimming cost V 2 bases and J 5 bases, with 12 bases left between them. The germline V gene has CDR1 MDHEN and CDR2 SYDVKM. CDR3 length equals 15 residues. The CDR3: CASSLLPIINEKLFF. The CDR3 DNA reads TGTGCCAGCAGTTTACTTCCCATAATAAATGAAAAACTGTTTTTT.

Details on this clonotype: This may arise from a read error, as a much more abundant clone is one base away. The chain joins TRBV24-1 to TRBJ1-2; D remains unclear. V was cut by 6 bases and J by 4 bases, with 23 bases left in between. CDR3 length equals 17 residues. The germline V gene has CDR1 KGHDR and CDR2 SFDVKD. Here the CDR3 DNA reads TGTGCCACCAGTTCGAAATATAGTACCAGAAAGGCCTATGGCTACACCTTC. Amino acids: CATSSKYSTRKAYGYTF.

The chain's CDR3 is CASSSFRWEINEQFF. Written as DNA, the CDR3 is TGTGCCAGCAGCTCCTTTAGGTGGGAAATCAATGAGCAGTTCTTC. V gene TRBV7-9 combines with J gene TRBJ2-1; D remains unclear. Germline loops: CDR1 SEHNR, CDR2 FQNEAQ (reference sequence). Trimming removed 4 bases from V and 6 bases from J, with 16 bases in between. The CDR3 spans 15 residues.

Turning to this clonotype: A read error may account for a junction end that differs from germline. The rearrangement links TRBV18 to TRBJ2-3; D is perhaps TRBD1 (6 bases). Germline V gene sequence: CDR1 KGHSH, CDR2 LQKENI. This CDR3 is built from 13 residues. The CDR3 reads CASSLQGSDTRYF. The CDR3 nucleotides are TGTGCCAGCTCACTACAGGGATCAGATACGCGGTATTTT.

This clonotype was detected many times. The chain combines TRBV6-5 with TRBJ2-7; TRBD1 agrees at 7 bases. Trimming removed 5 bases from V and 2 bases from J; junction bases left unmatched: 9. This CDR3 is 15 amino acids long. The germline CDR1 and CDR2 sequences are MNHEY and SVGAGI. As DNA, the CDR3 is TGTGCCAGCAGTCCCACAGGGGAACCCACCTACGAGCAGTACTTC. Translating it yields CASSPTGEPTYEQYF.

This clonotype turned up a few times. This may stem from a read error, because a much larger clone lies one nucleotide away. The chain recombines TRBV13 with TRBJ1-2; tentatively, D is TRBD1 (5 bases). The CDR3 is 14 residues long. CDR1 and CDR2 (germline): PRHDT, FYEKMQ (reference sequence). In DNA form, the CDR3 reads TGTGCCAGCAGCTTAGGCGTTGGGGGTGGCGGCTACGCCTTC. It specifies CASSLGVGGGGYAF.

This clonotype was observed a handful of times. J is TRBJ2-3 and V is TRBV7-3, with D hard to call. This CDR3 region has 12 residues. The germline V gene has CDR1 SGHTA and CDR2 FQGTGA. The V end lost 1 base, the J end lost 5 bases, and 4 bases lay between the germline ends. CDR3 in DNA: TGTGCCAGCAGCTTAATGGGAGATACGCAGTATTTT. It specifies CASSLMGDTQYF. The complete variable domain, with remaining parts taken from reference TRBV7-3 and TRBJ2-3, reads GAGVSQTPSNKVTEKGKYVELRCDPISGHTALYWYRQSLGQGPEFLIYFQGTGAADDSGLPNDRFFAVRPEGSVSTLKIQRTERGDSAVYLCASSLMGDTQYFGPGTRLTVL.

This clonotype showed up many times. The rearrangement links TRBV19 to TRBJ2-2; D is unresolved. In germline, CDR1 is LNHDA, CDR2 SQIVND (reference sequence). The length of the CDR3 is 14 residues. V lost 1 base, J lost 1 base, and 4 bases lay in between. CDR3 DNA: TGTGCCAGTAGTATAGCGGTGAACACCGGGGAGCTGTTTTTT. Amino acids: CASSIAVNTGELFF.

This clonotype was seen only a few times. The V gene is TRBV19, the J gene TRBJ1-1, with no clear D. The CDR3 is 14 amino acids. Trimming took 4 bases from V and 7 from J, leaving 16 bases between them. The V gene's germline CDR1 is LNHDA and CDR2 SQIVND (reference sequence). The chain's CDR3 is CASSNSFPGVEAFF. DNA of the CDR3: TGTGCCAGTAGTAATTCTTTTCCCGGGGTTGAAGCTTTCTTT.

This chain connects TRBV21-1 to TRBJ2-3. TRBV21-1 is described as a pseudogene. CDR3 length: 17 residues. In DNA form, the CDR3 reads TGTGCCGGCAGGCATGTCATAGCTACAGTCATGCAAGATACGCAGTATTTT. This translates into CAGRHVIATVMQDTQYF.

In its sample, this clonotype was seen many times. This chain joins TRBV29-1 and TRBJ1-6; no clear D gene. CDR1 and CDR2 (germline): SQVTM, ANQGSEA. V was trimmed by 5 bases and J by 7 bases, leaving 9 bases between them. This CDR3 spans 12 amino acids. The chain's CDR3 is CSVSSDNSPLHF. CDR3 bases: TGCAGCGTTTCGTCAGACAATTCACCCCTCCACTTT.

Ten or more counts support this clonotype. This chain connects TRBV5-5 to TRBJ1-2; D is unresolved. There are 16 residues in the CDR3. CDR1 and CDR2 from the germline V gene are SGHKS and YYEKEE (reference sequence). V was shortened by 7 bases and J by 4 bases, with 23 bases between the two germline ends. For the CDR3, the DNA is TGTGCCAGCGTAAAATATGTCTCGCGAAAGACCTATGGCTACACCTTC. It codes for CASVKYVSRKTYGYTF.

As regards this clonotype: This may arise from a read error, as a much more abundant clone is one base away. V and J are TRBV6-2 or TRBV6-3 and TRBJ1-2; D unclear. V was pared by 4 bases and J by 4 bases, with 22 bases between. Looked up from germline, CDR1 is MNHEY and CDR2 is SVGEGT. The CDR3 extends over 17 amino acids. The CDR3 nucleotides read TGTGCCAGCAGTTGGCAAGTCTGCATCGGAAAGACCTATGGCTACACCTTC. Translation: CASSWQVCIGKTYGYTF.

As concerns this clonotype: A much bigger clone sits one base away, suggesting this may be a read error. The CDR3 DNA reads TGTGTCAGTTTCGCAACAGGGGGATCGGCGGCTTTCTTT. Protein: CVSFATGGSAAFF. The J gene is TRBJ1-1, the V gene TRBV19, with 8 nucleotides matching TRBD1. The germline CDR1 and CDR2 sequences are LNHDA and SQIVND (reference sequence). The CDR3 has 13 residues.

Only a few counts were recorded for this clonotype. The chain uses TRBV6-2 or TRBV6-3 and TRBJ2-3; the match to TRBD1 covers 8 bases. This CDR3 has 16 amino acids. The germline V gene has CDR1 MNHEY and CDR2 SVGEGT. V lost 6 bases, J lost 1 base, and 9 bases stayed unmatched. For the CDR3, the DNA is TGTGCCAGCAGGGGCGACAGGGGTGTGGGCACAGATACGCAGTATTTT. It codes for CASRGDRGVGTDTQYF.

To note about this clonotype: A single base separates this from a much larger clone, so it may be a read error. The V call is TRBV20-1, the J call TRBJ2-1, with 8 bases fitting TRBD2. The CDR3 has 16 residues. Germline V gives CDR1 DFQATT, CDR2 SNEGSKA (reference sequence). The CDR3 reads CIARRLAGPPYNEQFF. The DNA for the CDR3 is TGCATTGCTAGAAGGCTAGCGGGCCCACCCTACAATGAGCAGTTCTTC.

This clonotype was counted at least ten times. The rearrangement links TRBV5-1 to TRBJ2-7; the match to TRBD1 covers 7 bases. In germline, CDR1 is SGHRS, CDR2 YFSETQ. There are 14 residues in the CDR3. V dropped 0 bases and J dropped 3; count of bases not matched to a gene: 3. In DNA form, the CDR3 reads TGCGCCAGCAGCTTGGTCCCAGGGGGCTACGAGCAGTACTTC. It encodes CASSLVPGGYEQYF. Filled out from reference TRBV5-1 and TRBJ2-7, the complete variable domain reads KAGVTQTPRYLIKTRGQQVTLSCSPISGHRSVSWYQQTPGQGLQFLFEYFSETQRNKGNFPGRFSGRQFSNSRSEMNVSTLELGDSALYLCASSLVPGGYEQYFGPGTRLTVT.

This clonotype was detected many times. This chain connects TRBV11-1 to TRBJ1-2; D call uncertain. The CDR3 covers 17 residues. Between the trimmed V and J ends, which lost 5 bases and 4 bases, there was a span of 23 bases. The germline V gene encodes CDR1 SGHAT and CDR2 FQDESV (reference sequence). The CDR3, as DNA: TGTGCCAGCAGCGTCGTCGTTAAGGCTGGAAAGACCTATGGCTACACCTTC. Protein product: CASSVVVKAGKTYGYTF.

With respect to this clonotype: Being one base from a much bigger clone, this may be a read error. This CDR3 reads CASSAAYTSRKTYGCTF. CDR3 sequence (DNA): TGCGCCAGCAGTGCTGCGTACACTTCTAGAAAGACCTATGGCTGCACCTTC. The chain links TRBV10-2 to TRBJ1-2; D unresolved. CDR1 WSHSY and CDR2 SAAADI come from the germline V gene. This CDR3 contains 17 residues.

In regard to this clonotype: One end of the junction is discordant with germline, which a read error may explain. This chain connects TRBV9 to TRBJ2-3; tentatively, D is TRBD1 (5 bases). Germline CDR1 and CDR2: SGDLS and YYNGEE. The CDR3 has 13 residues. CDR3 nucleotide sequence: TGTGCCAGCGGCGTGGCCAGGGCAGATACGCAGTATTTT. Amino acid sequence: CASGVARADTQYF.

This clonotype was picked up a small number of times. Because the CDR3 is missing its conserved closing phenylalanine or tryptophan, this is likely a read error. The chain is built from TRBV12-3 or TRBV12-4 and TRBJ1-2; D not certain. CDR3 length: 17 residues. V lost 4 bases and J 4 bases, leaving 22 bases between the germline ends. In DNA, the CDR3 is TGTGCCAGCAGTTCGGCATTCAGCTTCCGAAAGACCTATGGCTACACCCTC. It is translated as CASSSAFSFRKTYGYTL.

This clonotype was counted many times. At one of its ends the junction is not consistent with the germline gene, which may arise from a read error. J is TRBJ1-2 and V is TRBV6-2 or TRBV6-3; no clear D. Germline-derived CDR1 and CDR2 are MNHEY and SVGEGT. The CDR3 contains 17 residues. CDR3 sequence (DNA): TGTGCCAGCAGTCAAAAAATCTGCATCGGAAAGACCTATGACTACACCTTC. Translating gives CASSQKICIGKTYDYTF.

This clonotype has a count of ten or more. The chain has TRBV9 and TRBJ2-7, with 10 bases fitting TRBD1. The CDR3 consists of 18 residues. The germline V gene has CDR1 SGDLS and CDR2 YYNGEE. Unmatched junction bases numbered 19, after V lost 3 bases and J lost 7 bases. The CDR3 loop reads CASSGPTGGRGPVGEQYF. CDR3 nucleotides: TGTGCCAGCAGCGGACCGACAGGGGGCAGAGGACCTGTCGGGGAGCAGTACTTC.

The chain has TRBV2 and TRBJ2-2, with D perhaps TRBD1 (7 bases). The ends were cut back, 4 bases at V and 1 base at J, with 13 bases in the middle. The CDR3 is 16 amino acids. The germline CDR1 and CDR2 sequences are SNHLY and FYNNEI. The CDR3 loop reads CASSGFQGGNTGELFF. The CDR3 coding sequence is TGTGCCAGCAGTGGATTCCAGGGGGGGAACACCGGGGAGCTGTTTTTT.

This clonotype was recorded at least ten times. The chain couples TRBV30 to TRBJ1-2, with D hard to call. The CDR3 covers 13 residues. The germline V gene has CDR1 GTSNPN and CDR2 SVGIG (reference sequence). The V end was cut by 4 bases, the J end by 2 bases, with 11 bases between. CDR3 region: CAWNTGNNYGYTF. The DNA for the CDR3 is TGTGCCTGGAATACGGGAAACAACTATGGCTACACCTTC.

This clonotype was counted only a few times. A much larger clone sits a single nucleotide away, making a read error possible. The V call is TRBV11-2, the J call TRBJ2-2, with 7 nucleotides matching TRBD2. CDR1 and CDR2 (germline): SGHAT, FQNNGV. The CDR3 totals 16 residues. The CDR3: CANSFVRGGGTGELFF. CDR3 in DNA: TGTGCCAACAGCTTTGTTCGCGGCGGGGGAACCGGGGAGCTGTTTTTT.

On this clonotype: This clone may be a read error of a much larger clone one base away. This chain joins TRBV6-1 and TRBJ1-1; D not certain. CDR3 length: 12 residues. The germline V gene has CDR1 MNHNS and CDR2 SASEGT. The CDR3 loop reads CASSETYTDAFF. CDR3 DNA sequence: TGTGCCAGCAGTGAAACCTACACTGATGCTTTCTTT.

Ten or more counts support this clonotype. The chain uses TRBV19 and TRBJ2-5, with TRBD1 matching over 10 bases. The V and J ends lost 1 base and 3 bases, in that order; junction bases with no gene match: 5. CDR1 and CDR2 from the germline V gene are LNHDA and SQIVND (reference sequence). This CDR3 contains 16 residues. Written as DNA, the CDR3 is TGTGCCAGTAGTATAGGCCCGACAGGGGGCGAAGAGACCCAGTACTTC. Its protein product is CASSIGPTGGEETQYF.